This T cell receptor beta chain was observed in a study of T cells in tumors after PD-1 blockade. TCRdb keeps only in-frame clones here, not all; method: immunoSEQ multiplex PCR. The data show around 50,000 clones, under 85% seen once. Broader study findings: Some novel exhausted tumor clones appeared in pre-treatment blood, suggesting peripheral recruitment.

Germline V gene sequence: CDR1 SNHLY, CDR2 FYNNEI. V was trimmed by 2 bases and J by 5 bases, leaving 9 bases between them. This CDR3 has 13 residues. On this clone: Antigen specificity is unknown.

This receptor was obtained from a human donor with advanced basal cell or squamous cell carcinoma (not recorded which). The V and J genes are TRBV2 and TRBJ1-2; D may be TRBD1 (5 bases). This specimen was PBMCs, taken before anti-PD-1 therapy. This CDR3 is CASSELAGYGYTF. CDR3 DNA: TGTGCCAGCAGTGAACTAGCAGGGTATGGCTACACCTTC.